The 27 T cell receptor beta chains listed next were all sequenced from one sample in a study of blood T cell repertoires in COVID-19. Libraries were prepared by immunoSEQ multiplex PCR; TCRdb keeps only in-frame clonotypes and omits some of them. The repertoire holds over 90,000 clones, under 80% seen once, with over 3.5% in the top ten. The sequencing input was peripheral blood. These receptors all stem from a man in his sixties or seventies with COVID-19, enrolled during active disease.

This clone was counted only a few times. The chain joins TRBV28 to TRBJ1-6; a weak D match, TRBD1 (5 bases). CDR1 is MDHEN and CDR2 is SYDVKM in the germline V gene. V shed 3 bases and J shed 8 bases, with 17 bases lying between them. The CDR3 sequence is 16 residues long. The CDR3 protein is CASSFRTSLGYSPLHF. CDR3 nucleotides: TGTGCCAGCAGTTTCCGGACAAGTCTGGGGTATTCACCCCTCCACTTT.

The chain links TRBV9 to TRBJ1-2, with 11 bases fitting TRBD1. The CDR3 length is 15 residues. CDR1 is SGDLS and CDR2 is YYNGEE in the germline V gene. V shed 4 bases, J shed 0 bases, and the junction held 2 bases outside the gene matches. The CDR3 spells CASSWGQGANYGYTF. The DNA of the CDR3 is TGTGCCAGCAGCTGGGGACAGGGGGCTAACTATGGCTACACCTTC.

V and J are TRBV5-6 and TRBJ1-5, with a weak D call TRBD1 (5 bases). The germline V gene encodes CDR1 SGHDT and CDR2 YYEEEE. V was pared by 3 bases and J by 3 bases, with 10 bases between. This CDR3 region has 14 residues. In DNA, the CDR3 is TGTGCCAGCAGCTCCGGACATCTCAATCAGCCCCAGCATTTT. Its translation is CASSSGHLNQPQHF.

V and J are TRBV11-3 and TRBJ2-5, with 8 bases lining up with TRBD1. V shed 5 bases and J 5 bases; nucleotides not matched to a gene: 7. The length of the CDR3 is 14 residues. Germline V CDR1 and CDR2: SGHNT, YENEEA. CDR3 coding DNA: TGTGCCAGCAGCGTGACAGGGGCGAGGGAGACCCAGTACTTC. This translates into CASSVTGARETQYF.

This rearrangement joins TRBV9 to TRBJ2-3; D is possibly TRBD2 (6 bases). Trimming removed 3 bases at V and 2 bases at J, with 16 bases between. There are 16 residues in the CDR3. Germline V lookup: CDR1 SGDLS, CDR2 YYNGEE. The CDR3 nucleotides are TGTGCCAGCAGCGAGGGACTTCACCAGTACACAGATACGCAGTATTTT. Translation: CASSEGLHQYTDTQYF. The full variable domain, rest sourced from reference TRBV9 and TRBJ2-3, is DSGVTQTPKHLITATGQRVTLRCSPRSGDLSVYWYQQSLDQGLQFLIQYYNGEERAKGNILERFSAQQFPDLHSELNLSSLELGDSALYFCASSEGLHQYTDTQYFGPGTRLTVL.

The V call is TRBV9, the J call TRBJ2-1; a weak D match, TRBD2 (6 bases). Germline assignment: CDR1 SGDLS and CDR2 YYNGEE. Trimming left V 0 bases short and J 3 bases short, with 10 bases between. This CDR3 contains 15 residues. CDR3 nucleotide sequence: TGTGCCAGCAGCGTAGATTGGGGAGGCTACAATGAGCAGTTCTTC. Translated: CASSVDWGGYNEQFF.

Only one count was recorded for this clone. V usage is TRBV6-1 and J usage is TRBJ2-7, with TRBD2 matching over 13 bases. CDR1 is MNHNS, CDR2 SASEGT, per germline. This CDR3 spans 16 amino acids. The V and J ends lost 0 bases and 5 bases, in that order; junction bases with no gene match: 4. CDR3 DNA: TGTGCCAGCAGTGAAGCCCAACTAGCGGGAGGGGACGAGCAGTACTTC. Protein product: CASSEAQLAGGDEQYF.

The sample holds a few counts of this clone. This chain joins TRBV2 and TRBJ2-2; no reliable D call. Germline V gives CDR1 SNHLY, CDR2 FYNNEI. The CDR3 is 16 residues long. V lost 7 bases and J lost 0, with 15 bases in between. The CDR3 here is CASIPRLPPNTGELFF. CDR3 bases: TGTGCCAGCATTCCCAGACTGCCCCCGAACACCGGGGAGCTGTTTTTT.

The chain couples TRBV4-3 to TRBJ1-2; weak D call: TRBD1 (5 bases). V was shortened by 1 base and J by 4 bases, with 10 bases between the two germline ends. Germline CDR1 and CDR2: LGHNA and YSLEER. The CDR3 has 14 residues. This chain's CDR3 is CASSQGGSIYGYTF. The CDR3 coding sequence is TGCGCCAGCAGCCAAGGGGGCAGCATCTATGGCTACACCTTC.

This chain links TRBV25-1 with TRBJ2-2, with a weak D call TRBD1 (8 bases). This CDR3 is 16 amino acids long. The V and J ends lost 3 bases and 5 bases respectively, with 16 bases between them. The germline CDR1 and CDR2 sequences are MGHDK and SYGVNS. The CDR3 DNA is TGTGCCAGCAGTGACCCTTACAGGGGGGGTACCGGGGAGCTGTTTTTT. As protein: CASSDPYRGGTGELFF.

J is TRBJ2-2 and V is TRBV7-2; 8 nucleotides align to TRBD2. The CDR3 length is 15 residues. Trimming removed 0 bases from V and 7 bases from J; junction bases left unmatched: 4. Per germline, CDR1 SGHTA and CDR2 FQGNSA. The DNA of the CDR3 is TGTGCCAGCAGCTTAGCGGGGACTAGTAACGGGGAGCTGTTTTTT. It is translated as CASSLAGTSNGELFF.

This clone was detected once. V is TRBV27 and J is TRBJ1-6; D is unresolved. V lost 3 bases to trimming and J lost 2 bases, with 8 bases between them. Germline V gene data show CDR1 as MNHEY and CDR2 as SMNVEV (reference sequence). The CDR3 consists of 15 residues. CDR3 DNA sequence: TGTGCCAGCAGTTTGTCGACTACCTATAATTCACCCCTCCACTTT. This translates into CASSLSTTYNSPLHF.

CDR3 protein: CASSLGGKGEKLFF. DNA of the CDR3: TGTGCCAGCAGCTTAGGGGGCAAGGGAGAAAAACTGTTTTTT. The chain recombines TRBV7-2 with TRBJ1-4; tentative D call: TRBD1 (5 bases). V lost 1 base, J lost 8 bases, and 11 bases lay in between. The CDR3 runs 14 residues. The V gene's germline CDR1 is SGHTA and CDR2 FQGNSA.

As regards this clone: Other DNA sequences from this sample encode an identical CDR3 as well. This chain uses TRBV9 with TRBJ2-1; 9 bases line up with TRBD1. Germline V lookup: CDR1 SGDLS, CDR2 YYNGEE. The CDR3 loop spans 14 amino acids. The V gene end was trimmed by 0 bases and the J gene end by 7 bases; junction bases not matched to a gene: 2. CDR3 residues: CASSVGGQGNEQFF. The CDR3 bases are TGTGCCAGCAGCGTAGGTGGACAGGGGAATGAGCAGTTCTTC.

The CDR3 region is CATQLGRDSSAFF. The CDR3 DNA reads TGTGCCACCCAGTTAGGTCGGGACTCGTCGGCTTTCTTT. This sequence joins TRBV2 and TRBJ1-1, with D tentatively TRBD1 (5 bases). CDR1 and CDR2 (germline): SNHLY, FYNNEI. Trimming took 10 bases from V and 11 from J, leaving 23 bases between them. This CDR3 has 13 amino acids.

The chain carries TRBV7-2 and TRBJ1-5; D unresolved. With 2 bases removed from V and 5 bases from J, the gap between germline ends came to 7 bases. The CDR3 loop spans 13 amino acids. Germline CDR1 SGHTA, CDR2 FQGNSA. CDR3 coding DNA: TGTGCCAGCAGCTTAATTGCGGATCAGCCCCAGCATTTT. This sequence encodes CASSLIADQPQHF.

V and J are TRBV7-8 and TRBJ1-1; no clear D gene. Germline loops: CDR1 SGHVS, CDR2 FQNEAQ. This CDR3 has 11 residues. V was clipped by 5 bases and J by 8 bases, with 9 bases between them. CDR3 bases: TGTGCCAGCAGCCCACGGTCAGAAGCTTTCTTT. It translates to CASSPRSEAFF.

This clone was observed at least ten times. CDR3 sequence reads: CASSLGGYPTGELFF. In DNA form, the CDR3 reads TGTGCCAGCAGCTTAGGGGGCTATCCCACCGGGGAGCTGTTTTTT. The V call is TRBV7-2, the J call TRBJ2-2, with D perhaps matching TRBD1 (5 bases). The CDR3 sequence is 15 residues long. In germline, CDR1 is SGHTA, CDR2 FQGNSA. Trimming shortened V by 1 base and J by 4 bases, and 10 bases separated the two germline ends.

The chain carries TRBV5-6 and TRBJ1-1, with unresolved D. Trimming cost V 2 bases and J 6 bases, with 5 bases left between them. Germline CDR1 SGHDT, CDR2 YYEEEE. The CDR3 spans 11 residues. The CDR3 bases are TGTGCCAGCAGCTTCGGTCCTGAAGCTTTCTTT. Translated: CASSFGPEAFF.

The table lists this clone with a count of one. The chain recombines TRBV5-4 with TRBJ2-1; 12 nucleotides align to TRBD2. Trimming at V came to 1 base and at J to 1 base, leaving 9 bases not matched to a gene. This CDR3 has 19 residues. The germline V gene encodes CDR1 SGHNT and CDR2 YYREEE (reference sequence). CDR3 loop: CASSLRRLAGVLSYNEQFF. Written as DNA, the CDR3 is TGTGCCAGCAGCTTGCGGCGACTAGCGGGAGTCTTATCCTACAATGAGCAGTTCTTC.

The J gene is TRBJ2-1, the V gene TRBV19, with D possibly being TRBD2 (5 bases). The CDR3 totals 17 residues. V gave up 7 bases and J gave up 1 base, with 20 bases separating them. Per germline, CDR1 LNHDA and CDR2 SQIVND (reference sequence). The CDR3 here is CASISGSSGLSYNEQFF. DNA for the CDR3: TGTGCCAGTATCTCCGGGTCCAGCGGATTATCCTACAATGAGCAGTTCTTC.

This rearrangement joins TRBV9 to TRBJ2-1, with 7 nucleotides matching TRBD1. The germline V gene has CDR1 SGDLS and CDR2 YYNGEE. CDR3 length equals 16 residues. Unmatched junction bases numbered 9, after V lost 4 bases and J lost 2 bases. The DNA of the CDR3 is TGTGCCAGCAGCCCCAGGGACAGAGTGCCCTACAATGAGCAGTTCTTC. Its translation is CASSPRDRVPYNEQFF.

This chain connects TRBV11-2 to TRBJ1-2; perhaps TRBD1 as D (5 bases). This CDR3 is built from 12 residues. CDR1 is SGHAT and CDR2 is FQNNGV in the germline V gene. Trimming removed 6 bases at V and 6 bases at J, with 11 bases between. In DNA form, the CDR3 reads TGTGCCAGCAGTCAGATCAGGGATGGCTACACCTTC. It translates to CASSQIRDGYTF.

The chain links TRBV5-4 to TRBJ2-2; TRBD2 might be the D (6 bases). Per the germline V gene, CDR1 is SGHNT and CDR2 is YYREEE (reference sequence). V dropped 4 bases and J dropped 3 bases, with 16 bases sitting between them. The CDR3 contains 16 residues. The CDR3 nucleotides are TGTGCCAGCAGCCTCACCGGGAGAGGGCACACCGGGGAGCTGTTTTTT. Protein sequence: CASSLTGRGHTGELFF.

This chain uses TRBV5-4 with TRBJ2-2; 7 nucleotides match TRBD1. J lost 0 bases, V lost 4 bases, and 9 bases had no gene match. This CDR3 contains 17 residues. CDR1 and CDR2 from the germline V gene are SGHNT and YYREEE (reference sequence). The DNA for the CDR3 is TGTGCCAGCAGCATAAAATGGGACAGCGCGAACACCGGGGAGCTGTTTTTT. Translation: CASSIKWDSANTGELFF.

The chain joins TRBV11-2 to TRBJ2-1; 8 bases map to TRBD1. V dropped 5 bases and J dropped 0; count of bases not matched to a gene: 15. The CDR3 has 19 residues. In germline, CDR1 is SGHAT, CDR2 FQNNGV. The CDR3 nucleotides read TGTGCCAGCAGCCTCCCGACAGGGGCAGTATCAAGCTCCTACAATGAGCAGTTCTTC. The encoded protein is CASSLPTGAVSSSYNEQFF.

This rearrangement joins TRBV4-1 to TRBJ2-2; 13 nucleotides match TRBD2. Per the germline V gene, CDR1 is MGHRA and CDR2 is YSYEKL. The CDR3 extends over 16 amino acids. V gave up 4 bases and J gave up 9 bases; unmatched junction bases: 8. The CDR3 DNA reads TGCGCCAGCAGCCCCACTAGCGGGAGGGCCGTCCGGGAGCTGTTTTTT. Its translation is CASSPTSGRAVRELFF.